These 19 T cell receptor beta chains came from one sample sequenced in a study of T cell responses to AZD1222 COVID-19 vaccine. TCRdb's table, derived via immunoSEQ multiplex PCR, lists solely in-frame clones and lacks some. The table records about 93,000 clones, roughly nine tenths of them present only once. Sequenced here: peripheral blood, sampled on day 0 of MenACWY control vaccination. The receptors originated from an adult in good health.

V is TRBV4-3 and J is TRBJ2-3; D possibly matches TRBD1 or TRBD2 (5 bases each). Per germline, CDR1 LGHNA and CDR2 YSLEER. Trimming took off 1 base at V and 2 bases at J, with 16 bases between the two ends. This CDR3 is built from 17 residues. The CDR3 nucleotides are TGCGCCAGCAGCCAAGGGACGGACACGGGACCCACAGATACGCAGTATTTT. Amino acid sequence: CASSQGTDTGPTDTQYF.

This chain uses TRBV10-3 with TRBJ1-5; no clear D. Per the germline V gene, CDR1 is ENHRY and CDR2 is SYGVKD. The CDR3 totals 14 residues. V was clipped by 5 bases and J by 5 bases, with 13 bases between them. DNA of the CDR3: TGTGCCATCAGTATCCTAGGAGGCGATCAGCCCCAGCATTTT. It translates to CAISILGGDQPQHF.

The chain joins TRBV19 to TRBJ1-1; perhaps TRBD1 as D (5 bases). Germline CDR1 is LNHDA and CDR2 is SQIVND (reference sequence). The germline V and J ends were trimmed by 10 bases and 4 bases, with 13 bases remaining between them. This CDR3 has 12 residues. CDR3 protein: CATQRGVTEAFF. DNA for the CDR3: TGTGCCACCCAAAGAGGGGTCACTGAAGCTTTCTTT.

The CDR3 nucleotides read TGTGCCAGTAGTATTCTCTCCGGCAGGGGGCGGGAGACCCAGTACTTC. It encodes CASSILSGRGRETQYF. The chain employs TRBV19 and TRBJ2-5; 8 bases line up with TRBD1. Germline trimming cut 3 bases from V and 5 bases from J; bases unmatched to any gene: 11. Germline lookup yields CDR1 LNHDA and CDR2 SQIVND (reference sequence). The length of the CDR3 is 16 residues.

The chain couples TRBV7-2 to TRBJ2-3, with 8 positions matching TRBD1. The CDR3 extends over 14 amino acids. With 5 bases clipped from V and 6 bases from J, the junction kept 7 bases outside the gene matches. CDR1 is SGHTA and CDR2 is FQGNSA in the germline V gene. The CDR3 here is CASSARTGPDTQYF. CDR3 coding DNA: TGTGCCAGCAGCGCGCGGACAGGGCCCGATACGCAGTATTTT.

This chain connects TRBV6-2 or TRBV6-3 to TRBJ2-7; D may be TRBD1 or TRBD2 (6 bases each). The germline V gene encodes CDR1 MNHEY and CDR2 SVGEGT. CDR3 length: 16 amino acids. The ends were cut back, 0 bases at V and 0 bases at J, with 12 bases in the middle. The DNA for the CDR3 is TGTGCCAGCAGTTACTCTACGGGGGCGAACTCCTACGAGCAGTACTTC. Translation gives CASSYSTGANSYEQYF.

This clone was detected only once. The chain couples TRBV15 to TRBJ2-2; D is unresolved. Germline V gene sequence: CDR1 LNHNV, CDR2 YYDKDF (reference sequence). The V gene lost 0 bases and the J gene lost 4 bases, with 12 bases spanning the gap. This CDR3 contains 16 residues. The CDR3 sequence: CATSRDLRFATGELFF. The CDR3 region has the DNA TGTGCCACCAGCAGAGATCTCCGGTTCGCCACCGGGGAGCTGTTTTTT.

V is TRBV9 and J is TRBJ2-5; D is perhaps TRBD1 (7 bases). Germline CDR1 and CDR2: SGDLS and YYNGEE. Trimming pared 3 bases from V and 3 bases from J, leaving 18 bases between. This CDR3 region has 16 residues. For the CDR3, the DNA is TGTGCCAGCAGCGCAGGACTCCAGGGGGGTAAAGAGACCCAGTACTTC. The encoded protein is CASSAGLQGGKETQYF.

The chain has TRBV12-3 or TRBV12-4 and TRBJ1-1; 7 nucleotides agree with TRBD1. The CDR3 runs 13 residues. V lost 6 bases and J lost 8; bases outside the gene matches: 9. The CDR3 sequence: CASRDRTAIEAFF. The CDR3 nucleotides read TGTGCCAGCAGGGACAGGACGGCTATCGAAGCTTTCTTT.

The genes are TRBV18 and TRBJ1-2, with D possibly matching TRBD1 (5 bases). The germline CDR1 and CDR2 sequences are KGHSH and LQKENI. This CDR3 region has 17 residues. The germline V and J ends were trimmed by 0 bases and 4 bases, with 18 bases remaining between them. The CDR3 DNA sequence: TGTGCCAGCTCACCACCTTCCCCCCAGGGAGTGATCTATGGCTACACCTTC. It specifies CASSPPSPQGVIYGYTF.

This chain uses TRBV5-6 with TRBJ2-7; possibly TRBD1 or TRBD2 for D (5 bases each). The CDR3 is 17 amino acids. V was shortened by 0 bases and J by 3 bases, with 19 bases between the two germline ends. Germline lookup yields CDR1 SGHDT and CDR2 YYEEEE. CDR3 sequence reads: CASSLGGRLEDGYEQYF. In nucleotides, the CDR3 is TGTGCCAGCAGCTTGGGGGGACGACTGGAGGATGGCTACGAGCAGTACTTC.

The V gene is TRBV19, the J gene TRBJ1-5, with TRBD1 as a possible D gene (5 bases). CDR1 and CDR2 from the germline V gene are LNHDA and SQIVND (reference sequence). The V and J ends lost 3 bases and 5 bases respectively, with 11 bases between them. This CDR3 comprises 14 residues. For the CDR3, the DNA is TGTGCCAGTAGTATTGGGACCAGGCATCAGCCCCAGCATTTT. It specifies CASSIGTRHQPQHF.

The rearrangement links TRBV7-8 to TRBJ1-1; 7 bases agree with TRBD1. Losses at the gene ends were 6 bases for V and 1 base for J; bases not matched to a gene: 8. Germline V lookup: CDR1 SGHVS, CDR2 FQNEAQ. The CDR3 runs to 15 residues. This CDR3 reads CASSPVTGQNTEAFF. Here the CDR3 DNA reads TGTGCCAGCAGTCCCGTGACAGGGCAGAACACTGAAGCTTTCTTT.

The chain recombines TRBV6-5 with TRBJ1-3; D perhaps matches TRBD1 (5 bases). Looked up from germline, CDR1 is MNHEY and CDR2 is SVGAGI. This CDR3 is 15 amino acids long. Between the trimmed V and J ends, which lost 2 bases and 5 bases, there was a span of 13 bases. The CDR3 sequence is CASSYGREIRNTIYF. As DNA, the CDR3 is TGTGCCAGCAGTTACGGCAGGGAAATTCGAAACACCATATATTTT.

The gene calls are TRBV30 and TRBJ2-6; tentative D call: TRBD1 (6 bases). Germline CDR1 GTSNPN, CDR2 SVGIG (reference sequence). This CDR3 is 13 amino acids long. V lost 7 bases, J lost 5 bases, and 12 bases lay in between. CDR3 residues: CASSGVWANVLTF. The CDR3 bases are TGTGCCTCCTCAGGGGTTTGGGCCAACGTCCTGACTTTC.

The chain carries TRBV7-2 and TRBJ2-3, with a possible D match to TRBD2 (6 bases). The CDR3 has 15 amino acids. The V gene's germline CDR1 is SGHTA and CDR2 FQGNSA. The V end lost 4 bases, the J end lost 0 bases, and 11 bases lay between the germline ends. For the CDR3, the DNA is TGTGCCAGCAGCTCGGGACTTGACAGCACAGATACGCAGTATTTT. Encoded protein: CASSSGLDSTDTQYF.

The chain carries TRBV4-3 and TRBJ2-2; D remains unclear. CDR1 LGHNA and CDR2 YSLEER come from the germline V gene. CDR3 length equals 18 residues. Trimming removed 4 bases at V and 3 bases at J, with 21 bases between. The CDR3 DNA is TGCGCCAGCAGCCCCGAGATCCCATCCTCGGTTTACACCGGGGAGCTGTTTTTT. The encoded protein is CASSPEIPSSVYTGELFF.

This clone has only one observation. The rearrangement joins TRBV19 to TRBJ1-5; D not certain. This CDR3 is 14 amino acids long. The germline gives CDR1 LNHDA, CDR2 SQIVND (reference sequence). With 3 bases removed from V and 3 bases from J, the gap between germline ends came to 9 bases. The CDR3 loop is CASSMRAFNQPQHF. DNA of the CDR3: TGTGCCAGTAGTATGAGGGCCTTCAATCAGCCCCAGCATTTT.

V usage is TRBV7-2 and J usage is TRBJ1-3; D is ambiguous. This CDR3 comprises 13 residues. Germline assignment: CDR1 SGHTA and CDR2 FQGNSA. V shed 3 bases and J shed 3 bases, with 6 bases lying between them. CDR3 nucleotide sequence: TGTGCCAGCAGCTTCACAGATGGAAACACCATATATTTT. This sequence encodes CASSFTDGNTIYF.